This T cell receptor beta chain was profiled in a study of shared clonotypes between healthy human individuals. At the level of the study: Aged between 18 and 49, the donors were two women and a few men. A donor's plate count was three for CD4 naive and three for CD4 memory; CD8 naive had two and CD8 memory one. General observations from the study: Generally, naive subsets came out with larger estimated richness than memory subsets.

The CDR3 sequence is 14 residues long. The ends were cut back, 7 bases at V and 4 bases at J, with 16 bases in the middle. CDR1 and CDR2 from the germline V gene are SGHAT and FQNNGV. Repertoires were generated with immunoSEQ multiplex PCR, while TCRdb's copy carries only in-frame clones and drops some. The sample yields over 2,000,000 clones, roughly 93% seen once. The naive CD8 fraction comprised CD45RO-negative cells positively selected for CCR7 and excluded terminally differentiated effector memory CD45RA+ cells. A note on this clone: No antigen is known for it.

The sequence was collected from a man younger than 30 in good health. Some clones in this sample may be carry-over from other donors' samples. The chain uses TRBV11-2 and TRBJ2-5; D possibly corresponds to TRBD2 (7 bases). What was sequenced was naive CD8+ T cells from PBMCs. The CDR3 protein is CASTKGGGGETQYF. CDR3 nucleotide sequence: TGTGCCAGCACGAAGGGGGGAGGGGGAGAGACCCAGTACTTC.